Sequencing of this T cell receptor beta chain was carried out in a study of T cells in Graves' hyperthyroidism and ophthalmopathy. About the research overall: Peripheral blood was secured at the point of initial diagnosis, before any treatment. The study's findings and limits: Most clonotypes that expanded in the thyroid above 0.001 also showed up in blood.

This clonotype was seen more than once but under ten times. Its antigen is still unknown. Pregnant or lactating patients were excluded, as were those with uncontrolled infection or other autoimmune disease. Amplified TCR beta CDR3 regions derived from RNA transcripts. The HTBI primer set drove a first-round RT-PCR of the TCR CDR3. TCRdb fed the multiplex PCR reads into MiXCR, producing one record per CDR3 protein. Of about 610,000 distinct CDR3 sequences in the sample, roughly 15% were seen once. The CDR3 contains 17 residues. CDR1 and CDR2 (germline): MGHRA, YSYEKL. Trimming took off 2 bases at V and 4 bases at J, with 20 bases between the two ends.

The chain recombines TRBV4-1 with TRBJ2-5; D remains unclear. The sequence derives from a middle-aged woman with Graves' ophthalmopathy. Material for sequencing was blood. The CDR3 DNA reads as TGCGCCAGCAGCCAATGGGCTTCGAGTCTGAGCTCAGAGACCCAGTACTTC. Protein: CASSQWASSLSSETQYF.